Given below is one T cell receptor beta chain in context. Its antigen remains undetermined. There are no base qualities to consult, and no much larger clone falls within one base. Spanning cysteine to phenylalanine, the CDR3 consists of 15 amino acids. The CDR3 DNA has 45 bases and is translated from base 1. Based on the germline V gene, the CDR1 and CDR2 sequences are SGHRS and YFSETQ. V lost 4 bases and J lost 5 bases; the stretch between them is 15 bases long. The sample comes from a study of early T cells in non-severe SARS-CoV-2 infection (dated by TCRdb to the early 2020s). Broadly, across the study: Because TCR sequencing was done on bulk RNA from unsorted whole blood, the alpha and beta chains could not be paired.

The study was a case-control design nested within a healthcare worker cohort in London, UK, with weekly nasopharyngeal swab PCR tests and blood sampling. Healthcare workers were enrolled in the week of the UK lockdown, from 23 to 31 March 2020, and were followed every week for up to roughly 16 weeks. Broader findings and caveats from the paper: VDJdb matching was skewed toward anti-spike CD8 responses and likely underestimated virus-specific expansions by missing private and CD4 specificities.

The library was produced with 5' RACE. Sequencing instrument: NextSeq 500. To correct for sequencing error and PCR bias, the TCR library protocol tagged individual cDNA molecules with unique molecular identifiers. Both TCR alpha and beta chains were sequenced, and tight co-correlation was observed between alpha and beta sequence abundances in each sample. The paper's processing steps were these. Decombinator V4 was used to annotate the V gene, J gene and CDR3 of the TCR sequences. Expanded TCRs were defined as changing significantly between any two time points under a Poisson model with p below 0.0001. TCR abundances were normalised to the total number of TCRs sequenced in each sample and reported as counts per million. MAIT TCRs were defined by TRAV1-2 paired with TRAJ12, TRAJ20 or TRAJ33, and iNKT TCRs by TRAV10 paired with TRAJ18. A search of VDJdb, accessed on 1 November 2021, was run for TCRs annotated to CMV, EBV and SARS-CoV-2, with TCRs annotated for multiple antigens excluded. The raw public data were reprocessed by TCRdb itself: fastp quality trimming at Q25, MiXCR clonotype calling, in-frame beta chains only. Each CDR3 protein appears once, grouped with its most common genes and DNA. These V and J calls rely on TCRdb rather than the paper's analysis. This sample gives approximately 65,000 distinct CDR3 sequences in total; about an eighth of them show up just once. About 4.2% of the sample goes to the ten largest clones.

The source material was whole blood. The sequence joins TRBV5-1 to TRBJ1-4; the D gene cannot be resolved reliably. The source is an adult who was a healthcare worker with PCR-confirmed SARS-CoV-2 infection or an uninfected control (not recorded which). The CDR3 amino acid sequence is: CASSPSGEVNEKLFF. In nucleotide form, the sequence is TGCGCCAGCAGCCCAAGTGGGGAAGTGAATGAAAAACTGTTTTTT.